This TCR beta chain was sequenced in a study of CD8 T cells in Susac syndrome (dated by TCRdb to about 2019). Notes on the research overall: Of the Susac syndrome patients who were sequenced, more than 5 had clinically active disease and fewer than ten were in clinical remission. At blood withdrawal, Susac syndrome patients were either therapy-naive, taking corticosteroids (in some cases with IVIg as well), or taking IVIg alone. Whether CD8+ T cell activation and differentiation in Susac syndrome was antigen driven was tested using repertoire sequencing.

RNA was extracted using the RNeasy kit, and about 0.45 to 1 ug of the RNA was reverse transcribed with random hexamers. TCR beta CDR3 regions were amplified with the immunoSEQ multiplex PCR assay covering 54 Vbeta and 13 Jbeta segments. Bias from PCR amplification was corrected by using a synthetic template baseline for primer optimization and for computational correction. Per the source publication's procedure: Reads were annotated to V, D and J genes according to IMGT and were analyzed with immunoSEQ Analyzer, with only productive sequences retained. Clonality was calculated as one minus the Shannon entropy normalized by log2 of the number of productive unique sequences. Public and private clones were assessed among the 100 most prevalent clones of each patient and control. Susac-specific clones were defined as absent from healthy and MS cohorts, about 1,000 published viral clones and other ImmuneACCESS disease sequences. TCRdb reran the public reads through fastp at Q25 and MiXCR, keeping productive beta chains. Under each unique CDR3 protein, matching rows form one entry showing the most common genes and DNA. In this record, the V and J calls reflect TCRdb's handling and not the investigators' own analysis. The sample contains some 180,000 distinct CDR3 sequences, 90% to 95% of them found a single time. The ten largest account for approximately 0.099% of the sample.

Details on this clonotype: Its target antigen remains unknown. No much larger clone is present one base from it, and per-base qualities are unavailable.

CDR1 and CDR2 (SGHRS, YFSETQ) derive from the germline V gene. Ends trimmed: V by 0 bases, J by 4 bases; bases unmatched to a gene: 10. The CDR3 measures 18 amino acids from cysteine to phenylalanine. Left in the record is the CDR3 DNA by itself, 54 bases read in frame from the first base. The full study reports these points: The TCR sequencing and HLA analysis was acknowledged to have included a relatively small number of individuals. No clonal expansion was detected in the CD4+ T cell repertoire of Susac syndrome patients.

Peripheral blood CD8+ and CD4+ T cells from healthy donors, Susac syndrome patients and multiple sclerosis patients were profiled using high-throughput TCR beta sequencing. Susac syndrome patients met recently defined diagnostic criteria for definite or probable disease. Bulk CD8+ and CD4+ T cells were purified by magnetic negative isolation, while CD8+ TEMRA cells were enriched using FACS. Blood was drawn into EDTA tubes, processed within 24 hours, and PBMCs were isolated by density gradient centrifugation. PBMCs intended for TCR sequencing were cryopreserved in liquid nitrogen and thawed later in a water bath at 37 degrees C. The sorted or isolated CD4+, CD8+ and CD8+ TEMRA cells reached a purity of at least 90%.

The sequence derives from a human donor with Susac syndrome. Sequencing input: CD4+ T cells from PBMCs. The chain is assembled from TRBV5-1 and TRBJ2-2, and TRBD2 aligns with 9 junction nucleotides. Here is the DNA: TGCGCCAGCAGCTTGGAAGGTAGCGGGAGCTTAAGCACCGGGGAGCTGTTTTTT. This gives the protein CASSLEGSGSLSTGELFF. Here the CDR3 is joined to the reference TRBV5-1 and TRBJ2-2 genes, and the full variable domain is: KAGVTQTPRYLIKTRGQQVTLSCSPISGHRSVSWYQQTPGQGLQFLFEYFSETQRNKGNFPGRFSGRQFSNSRSEMNVSTLELGDSALYLCASSLEGSGSLSTGELFFGEGSRLTVL.